This T cell receptor beta chain was captured by sequencing in a study of blood T cell repertoires in COVID-19. Authors' methods: Estimation of nucleated cell counts was performed using reference gene primer amplification. TCRdb keeps only in-frame clones here, not all; method: immunoSEQ multiplex PCR. That table gives V, J and clone size, and the DNA gave D and trimming. The table includes about 36,000 clones, about 77% detected once. The germline gives CDR1 LNHDA, CDR2 SQIVND (reference sequence). CDR3 length: 15 amino acids. V dropped 6 bases and J dropped 3; count of bases not matched to a gene: 5.

This chain links TRBV19 with TRBJ2-2; 9 bases are shared with TRBD1. Material for sequencing was peripheral blood. This clonotype was obtained from a man in his sixties with acute or convalescent COVID-19. CDR3 sequence reads: CASSNRGLDTGELFF. The CDR3 DNA reads TGTGCCAGTAGCAACAGGGGGCTGGACACCGGGGAGCTGTTTTTT.